Listed below are T cell receptor beta chains from one sample, sequenced in a study of blood T cell repertoires in COVID-19. TCRdb's copy holds only in-frame clones and misses some; the assay was immunoSEQ multiplex PCR. The profile covers about 310,000 clones, with around 87% appearing a single time and 1% taken by the ten largest. Specimen: peripheral blood. The receptor source for this set is a man aged 50-60 years with active or convalescent COVID-19. Each CDR3 is given with its conserved first and last residue. The D gene is left open where the match is weak. Expanded clones get a size class; other rows say once, few or many, or leave the size out.

v_gene	abundance	d_gene	j_gene	CDR3aa	CDR3nt
TRBV6-1	once	TRBD2	TRBJ2-1	CASSGDGGARGNYNEQFF	TGTGCCAGCAGTGGGGATGGAGGAGCGCGGGGGAACTACAATGAGCAGTTCTTC
TRBV27	.	TRBD1	TRBJ2-1	CASSLSRQGAYNEQFF	TGTGCCAGCAGTTTATCGCGGCAGGGGGCCTACAATGAGCAGTTCTTC
TRBV12-3/TRBV12-4	.	.	TRBJ1-2	CASSGDSYYGYTF	TGTGCCAGCAGTGGGGACTCGTATTATGGCTACACCTTC
TRBV15	once	.	TRBJ2-5	CATSRGGGARWQETQYF	TGTGCCACCAGCAGGGGGGGTGGGGCCCGGTGGCAAGAGACCCAGTACTTC
TRBV6-1	.	.	TRBJ1-6	CASSYHGEVNSPLHF	TGTGCCAGCAGCTACCACGGGGAAGTTAATTCACCCCTCCACTTT
TRBV27	.	TRBD1	TRBJ2-7	CASSLSAGTATYEQYF	TGTGCCAGCAGTTTATCGGCCGGGACAGCAACCTACGAGCAGTACTTC
TRBV18	.	TRBD2	TRBJ2-7	CASSRTSGGAYEQYF	TGTGCCAGCTCACGGACTAGCGGGGGGGCTTACGAGCAGTACTTC
TRBV9	.	.	TRBJ2-7	CASSVGQDWTYEQYF	TGTGCCAGCAGCGTAGGACAGGACTGGACTTACGAGCAGTACTTC
TRBV5-6	.	TRBD1	TRBJ2-1	CASSSYYRGNEQFF	TGTGCCAGCAGCTCCTACTACAGGGGCAATGAGCAGTTCTTC
TRBV24-1	.	.	TRBJ2-1	CATSLSGSYNEQFF	TGTGCCACCAGTCTTAGCGGCTCCTACAATGAGCAGTTCTTC
TRBV28	.	TRBD1	TRBJ2-1	CASSLAGQGPLNEQFF	TGTGCCAGCAGTTTGGCCGGACAGGGGCCCCTCAATGAGCAGTTCTTC
TRBV3-1/TRBV3-2	.	TRBD1	TRBJ1-2	CASSQGQVNNYGYTF	TGTGCCAGCAGCCAGGGACAGGTTAATAACTATGGCTACACCTTC
TRBV2	.	.	TRBJ2-7	CAGSVSDYEQYF	TGTGCCGGCAGTGTCAGCGACTACGAGCAGTACTTC
TRBV3-1/TRBV3-2	.	.	TRBJ1-1	CASSPLGGVSNTEAFF	TGTGCCAGCAGCCCGTTGGGCGGGGTCTCGAACACTGAAGCTTTCTTT
TRBV5-6	.	.	TRBJ1-5	CASSLYLGEANQPQHF	TGTGCCAGCAGCTTGTACCTGGGGGAGGCCAATCAGCCCCAGCATTTT
TRBV28	.	.	TRBJ1-2	CASSFSGEGGGGYGYTF	TGTGCCAGCAGTTTCTCAGGGGAAGGCGGGGGAGGATATGGCTACACCTTC
TRBV7-2	.	.	TRBJ2-1	CASSFTRAGGEQFF	TGTGCCAGCAGCTTCACAAGGGCTGGAGGTGAGCAGTTCTTC
TRBV5-5	.	.	TRBJ1-3	CASSVDGGSGNTIYF	TGTGCCAGCAGCGTTGACGGAGGCTCTGGAAACACCATATATTTT
TRBV7-3	.	TRBD2	TRBJ2-1	CASSLEVGRALSYNEQFF	TGTGCCAGCAGCTTAGAGGTCGGGAGGGCCCTCAGCTACAATGAGCAGTTCTTC
TRBV10-3	.	TRBD2	TRBJ2-2	CAISAPWGTSGGDGTGELFF	TGTGCCATCAGTGCCCCATGGGGGACTAGCGGGGGGGATGGCACCGGGGAGCTGTTTTTT
TRBV5-1	once	.	TRBJ1-5	CASSQGPSANQPQHF	TGCGCCAGCAGCCAGGGGCCATCTGCCAATCAGCCCCAGCATTTT
TRBV5-5	.	.	TRBJ1-6	CASSFSTNSPLHF	TGTGCCAGCAGCTTCAGTACTAATTCACCCCTCCACTTT
TRBV19	.	TRBD1	TRBJ1-5	CASSRQGARGNQPQHF	TGTGCCAGTAGTAGACAGGGGGCGCGAGGCAATCAGCCCCAGCATTTT
TRBV3-1/TRBV3-2	.	TRBD1	TRBJ1-6	CASSPTGVGSPLHF	TGTGCCAGCAGCCCGACAGGGGTGGGTTCACCCCTCCACTTT
TRBV30	few	TRBD1	TRBJ2-2	CAWSVLEGQGRNTGELFF	TGTGCCTGGAGTGTATTGGAAGGACAGGGTAGGAACACCGGGGAGCTGTTTTTT
TRBV20-1	.	.	TRBJ1-2	CSARLEGYTF	TGCAGTGCTAGGCTAGAAGGCTACACCTTC
TRBV6-1	.	TRBD1	TRBJ2-7	CASSESGDRGGREQYF	TGTGCCAGCAGTGAATCGGGGGACAGGGGCGGAAGGGAGCAGTACTTC
TRBV5-1	.	.	TRBJ2-2	CASSLGGRTGELFF	TGCGCCAGCAGCTTAGGAGGGCGCACCGGGGAGCTGTTTTTT
TRBV30	.	TRBD1	TRBJ1-2	CAWGETGHNGYTF	TGTGCCTGGGGGGAGACAGGGCACAATGGCTACACCTTC
TRBV6-5	.	TRBD1	TRBJ2-5	CASRETGGRETQYF	TGTGCCAGCAGAGAGACAGGGGGCAGGGAGACCCAGTACTTC
TRBV5-6	.	.	TRBJ1-2	CASSPGDTYGYTF	TGTGCCAGCAGCCCAGGGGACACCTATGGCTACACCTTC
TRBV4-1	once	.	TRBJ1-2	CASSQDQATNYGYTF	TGCGCCAGCAGCCAAGATCAGGCAACTAACTATGGCTACACCTTC
TRBV7-2	.	.	TRBJ1-4	CASSLVYGRGGEKLFF	TGTGCCAGCAGCTTAGTGTACGGCAGGGGTGGGGAAAAACTGTTTTTT
TRBV11-3	.	.	TRBJ2-7	CASRGDSNEQYF	TGTGCCAGCAGGGGGGACTCCAACGAGCAGTACTTC
TRBV28	few	.	TRBJ2-6	CASSSRGGMPHLTF	TGTGCCAGCAGCTCAAGGGGGGGGATGCCCCACCTGACTTTC
TRBV11-2	.	TRBD1	TRBJ1-1	CASSPRTGENTEAFF	TGTGCCAGCAGCCCCCGGACAGGTGAGAACACTGAAGCTTTCTTT
TRBV5-1	.	.	TRBJ2-7	CASSLVPDSPYEQYF	TGCGCCAGCAGTTTAGTGCCGGACAGCCCGTACGAGCAGTACTTC
TRBV9	.	.	TRBJ2-7	CASTLVNSAGYSHEQYF	TGTGCCAGCACCCTCGTAAATTCGGCAGGGTATTCCCACGAGCAGTACTTC
TRBV7-2	once	.	TRBJ2-3	CASSPEVADTQYF	TGTGCCAGCAGCCCGGAGGTGGCAGATACGCAGTATTTT
TRBV5-1	.	.	TRBJ1-1	CASSLEPSVSEAFF	TGCGCCAGCAGCTTGGAGCCTTCGGTCTCTGAAGCTTTCTTT
TRBV5-6	.	.	TRBJ2-6	CASSLDYLSGANVLTF	TGTGCCAGCAGTTTGGACTACCTCTCTGGGGCCAACGTCCTGACTTTC
TRBV7-9	.	.	TRBJ1-1	CASSLEQGGEAFF	TGTGCCAGCAGCTTAGAACAGGGTGGAGAAGCTTTCTTT
TRBV19	.	.	TRBJ1-1	CASTDFDGNTEAFF	TGTGCCAGTACCGACTTTGACGGGAACACTGAAGCTTTCTTT
TRBV7-2	.	TRBD2	TRBJ2-3	CASSLEASGGPDTQYF	TGTGCCAGCAGCTTGGAGGCTAGCGGGGGGCCGGATACGCAGTATTTT
TRBV5-1	.	TRBD1	TRBJ2-7	CASSLRTGGSYEQYF	TGCGCCAGCAGCTTGAGGACAGGGGGCTCCTACGAGCAGTACTTC
TRBV7-3	.	TRBD1	TRBJ2-7	CASSFDRGDHEQYF	TGTGCCAGCAGCTTCGACAGGGGGGACCACGAGCAGTACTTC
TRBV5-6	few	TRBD1	TRBJ1-2	CASSPGTGVNYGYTF	TGTGCCAGCAGCCCTGGGACAGGGGTTAACTATGGCTACACCTTC
TRBV10-3	.	TRBD1	TRBJ1-5	CAISRDRGNQPQHF	TGTGCCATCAGCCGGGACAGGGGCAATCAGCCCCAGCATTTT
TRBV28	.	.	TRBJ2-3	CASSNSGNRPTDTQYF	TGTGCCAGCAGTAACTCCGGGAACCGACCCACAGATACGCAGTATTTT